These T cell receptor beta chains were read from a single sample in a study of T cells expressing NK-cell markers. TCRdb reworked the 5' RACE reads into one entry per CDR3 protein, no DNA. This table holds about 460,000 distinct CDR3 sequences. Material: blood T cells: a sorted CD56 or NKG2C T cell subset, CD4+ or CD8+ T cells, or bulk PBMC T cells (not recorded which). The receptors here all came from a woman in her 50s in good health. The CDR3 runs from the conserved cysteine through the conserved F or W. The order of the fields is CDR3 protein, J gene, V gene.

CASRTRVQGFVGELFF	TRBJ2-2	TRBV5-6
CSARAPTRDTDTQYF	TRBJ2-3	TRBV20-1
CASSEPGTSGEQYF	TRBJ2-7	TRBV10-1
CASGLVLGGRKSSYNEQFF	TRBJ2-1	TRBV12-5
CASSLGQGPDTQYF	TRBJ2-3	TRBV11-2
CASSQDNSASDLYNEQFF	TRBJ2-1	TRBV4-1
CASSTSRGGANVLTF	TRBJ2-6	TRBV27
CASSFYSGRSNEQFF	TRBJ2-1	TRBV12-3/TRBV12-4
CASSSGGTGRETQYF	TRBJ2-5	TRBV7-6
CSARGQFDGTDTQYF	TRBJ2-3	TRBV20-1
CASSLRPSDTQYF	TRBJ2-3	TRBV7-2
CSAPGGSGRASKSNPFAQYF	TRBJ2-3	TRBV20-1
CSARDGTGLTDTQYF	TRBJ2-3	TRBV20-1
CASSSAWGLAEETQYF	TRBJ2-5	TRBV7-9
CASSPEWNRGLQETQYF	TRBJ2-5	TRBV7-9
CSPTFAKEAFF	TRBJ1-1	TRBV29-1
CSVRTAEQPQHF	TRBJ1-5	TRBV29-1
CASAQLGTAVYEQYF	TRBJ2-7	TRBV6-5
CASSRLAGLETQYF	TRBJ2-5	TRBV6-6
CASSLVEFRASPQQFF	TRBJ2-1	TRBV18
CSVGLAGGLWGELFF	TRBJ2-2	TRBV29-1
CASSHIAGGNHEQYF	TRBJ2-7	TRBV9
CASSPGTLPQFF	TRBJ2-1	TRBV12-3/TRBV12-4
CASSQEGSIDTQYF	TRBJ2-3	TRBV4-2
CASSQETLRERNTEAFF	TRBJ1-1	TRBV4-1
CASSYSTGSPETQYF	TRBJ2-5	TRBV6-6
CATSRGLDSSNQPQHF	TRBJ1-5	TRBV15
CARSDRGTEAFF	TRBJ1-1	TRBV2
CASSQDLVPSYEQYF	TRBJ2-7	TRBV3-1
CASSPMQGYNYGYTF	TRBJ1-2	TRBV18
CASRAGSLDTDTQYF	TRBJ2-3	TRBV5-1
CATSDHLIRAPRPYEQYF	TRBJ2-7	TRBV24-1
CASSEELGDYTEQFF	TRBJ2-1	TRBV2
CSARLQGAYNQPQHF	TRBJ1-5	TRBV20-1
CSPRGFGRPNGRAPQHF	TRBJ1-5	TRBV20-1
CASSLVASSAGELFF	TRBJ2-2	TRBV5-1
CASSQGGTREFF	TRBJ2-1	TRBV14
CASSDIAVSYNEQFF	TRBJ2-1	TRBV6-4
CATSTPQGSNQPQHF	TRBJ1-5	TRBV15
CASSLQGLEFFGELFF	TRBJ2-2	TRBV5-1
CASSFVAGGRNEQFF	TRBJ2-1	TRBV7-9
CASSRGRGSGELFF	TRBJ2-2	TRBV7-8
CAISGSRDGEQFF	TRBJ2-1	TRBV10-3
CAISDAVRLRTDTQYF	TRBJ2-3	TRBV10-3
CASSLGRARAGNTIYF	TRBJ1-3	TRBV5-5
CASSDLAGGPSYEQYF	TRBJ2-7	TRBV5-1
CASRLAGGAPKTQYF	TRBJ2-5	TRBV5-1
CASSLGVAGVPGELFF	TRBJ2-2	TRBV11-3
CASSPRGRDYEQYF	TRBJ2-7	TRBV5-1
CSVGGLGQGGSEAFF	TRBJ1-1	TRBV29-1
CSASGQVGETQYF	TRBJ2-5	TRBV20-1
CATSDPGGGNTIYF	TRBJ1-3	TRBV24-1
CARAGSRNLYNEQFF	TRBJ2-1	TRBV27
CASSLAMSSYNEQFF	TRBJ2-1	TRBV5-1
CASSLNPAVGETQYF	TRBJ2-5	TRBV5-1
CASSESWFGSSGELFF	TRBJ2-2	TRBV10-1
CSVIFGVNEQFF	TRBJ2-1	TRBV29-1
CASSLLRGADTQYF	TRBJ2-3	TRBV11-2
CAISESGISYNEQFF	TRBJ2-1	TRBV10-3
CASSPQGGWGPQNIQYF	TRBJ2-4	TRBV12-3/TRBV12-4